Included here is one TCR beta chain sequence, with context. The record originates from a study of Ad26.COV2.S vaccination and SARS-CoV-2 variants. About the study: Ad26.COV2.S shots went into the muscle once or twice, 56 days apart.

The V gene lost 5 bases and the J gene lost 3 bases, with 10 bases spanning the gap. This CDR3 contains 13 residues. Germline V gene lookup returns CDR1 LNHDA and CDR2 SQIVND (reference sequence). Clones were sequenced by immunoSEQ multiplex PCR, and TCRdb holds only the in-frame ones, with some missing. The sample contains some 350,000 clones, approximately 84% of which appear only once. This sample's treatment: around 19 received Ad26.COV2.S at low or high dose, single or two shots; five or six received placebo; per-sample allocation not given. Samples were taken on day 63 after the first vaccine or placebo injection.

The sequence was collected from a person between 18 and 59 years old who received the Ad26.COV2.S COVID-19 vaccine or a placebo. The rearrangement joins TRBV19 to TRBJ2-5; D remains ambiguous. Sequencing used peripheral blood, obtained in a trial of Ad26.COV2.S vaccine versus placebo. CDR3 nucleotide sequence: TGTGCCAGTAGTGTCCACAAGAAAGAGACCCAGTACTTC. Translation gives CASSVHKKETQYF.